The rows below give T cell receptor beta chains drawn from one sample of a study of metastatic and nonmetastatic thyroid tumors. Via MiXCR, TCRdb re-called the PCR reads. The table includes roughly 30,000 clones, roughly 30% detected once. Sequences were obtained from blood. Receptors were obtained from a female donor with papillary thyroid cancer or a benign thyroid nodule (not recorded which). Some clones in this sample may be carry-over from other donors' samples. The CDR3 runs from the conserved cysteine through the conserved F or W. Each record gives: J gene, clone size, D gene, V gene, CDR3 protein, CDR3 DNA. D genes are given only for firm matches. Size is omitted from some rows. Given values are once, few, many or a class for expanded clones.

>TRBJ2-7|many|TRBD1|TRBV3-1
CASSRDSLYEQYF
TGTGCCAGCAGTCGGGACAGCCTCTACGAGCAGTACTTC
>TRBJ1-2|many|NA|TRBV5-5
CASSFGGVYTF
TGTGCCAGCAGCTTTGGGGGTGTTTACACCTTC
>TRBJ2-5|NA|TRBD2|TRBV28
CASSPAGRSGGGETQYF
TGTGCCAGCAGTCCCGCGGGGAGAAGCGGGGGAGGTGAGACCCAGTACTTC
>TRBJ2-1|NA|NA|TRBV30
CAWSVREFSYSEQFF
TGTGCCTGGAGTGTACGTGAATTCTCCTACAGTGAGCAGTTCTTC
>TRBJ2-3|NA|NA|TRBV6-2/TRBV6-3
CASSYSTVYTQYF
TGTGCCAGCAGTTATTCGACAGTGTATACGCAGTATTTT
>TRBJ2-7|NA|NA|TRBV5-5
CASSLDPTIQQYF
TGTGCCAGCAGCTTGGACCCGACTATCCAGCAGTACTTC
>TRBJ2-7|NA|NA|TRBV18
CASSPVDHEQYF
TGTGCCAGCTCACCGGTCGACCACGAGCAGTACTTC
>TRBJ2-7|once|TRBD2|TRBV30
CACTTSGNSYEQYF
TGTGCCTGCACGACTAGCGGGAACTCCTACGAGCAGTACTTC
>TRBJ1-6|NA|TRBD1|TRBV18
CASSPTRTGTNSPLHF
TGTGCCAGCTCACCGACACGGACAGGAACGAATTCACCCCTCCACTTT
>TRBJ2-5|many|NA|TRBV14
CASSQFRGTETQYF
TGTGCCAGCAGCCAATTCAGGGGAACAGAGACCCAGTACTTC
>TRBJ2-1|NA|NA|TRBV6-1
CASYFDTQISYNEQFF
TGTGCCAGCTATTTCGACACTCAGATCTCCTACAATGAGCAGTTCTTC
>TRBJ1-5|medium-sized|TRBD1|TRBV28
CASSPLDREEQPQHF
TGTGCCAGCAGTCCCCTGGACAGGGAGGAACAGCCCCAGCATTTT
>TRBJ2-1|NA|NA|TRBV5-1
CASSSRPVVGYNEQFF
TGCGCCAGCAGCTCCCGACCCGTTGTTGGCTACAATGAGCAGTTCTTC
>TRBJ2-1|NA|NA|TRBV5-1
CASSLANCLSYNEQFF
TGCGCCAGCAGCTTGGCCAATTGTCTTTCCTACAATGAGCAGTTCTTC
>TRBJ2-7|medium-sized|NA|TRBV20-1
CSALPSGGVYEQYF
TGCAGTGCCCTCCCGTCTGGAGGGGTCTACGAGCAGTACTTC
>TRBJ1-3|few|NA|TRBV6-2/TRBV6-3
CASSPTEYSGNTIYF
TGTGCCAGCAGTCCCACAGAATACTCTGGAAACACCATATATTTT
>TRBJ2-1|once|TRBD2|TRBV5-1
CASSPGGSRSYNEQFF
TGCGCCAGCAGCCCTGGCGGGAGTAGGAGCTACAATGAGCAGTTCTTC
>TRBJ1-5|few|NA|TRBV20-1
CSARGGRVNQPQHF
TGCAGTGCTAGAGGGGGCAGGGTGAATCAGCCCCAGCATTTT
>TRBJ1-2|few|NA|TRBV6-6
CASSYSSLGHYYGYTF
TGTGCCAGCAGTTACTCATCCCTGGGGCACTACTATGGCTACACCTTC
>TRBJ1-5|few|TRBD1|TRBV6-1
CASNGQGGNQPQHF
TGTGCCAGCAATGGACAGGGCGGCAATCAGCCCCAGCATTTT
>TRBJ2-2|medium-sized|TRBD2|TRBV6-1
CASSFGREGRTGELFF
TGTGCCAGCAGTTTTGGACGGGAGGGAAGGACCGGGGAGCTGTTTTTT
>TRBJ1-1|NA|NA|TRBV11-2
CASSLREGGSAFF
TGTGCCAGCAGTCTAAGGGAGGGGGGATCGGCTTTCTTT
>TRBJ1-3|many|NA|TRBV9
CASSFYSGNTIYF
TGTGCCAGCAGCTTCTACTCTGGAAACACCATATATTTT
>TRBJ1-5|many|NA|TRBV7-9
CASSLVTEPDQPQHF
TGTGCCAGCAGCTTAGTTACAGAACCCGATCAGCCCCAGCATTTT
>TRBJ2-1|NA|TRBD2|TRBV6-1
CASTGLAGSSGEQFF
TGTGCCAGCACCGGACTAGCGGGATCCTCGGGGGAGCAGTTCTTC
>TRBJ1-5|many|NA|TRBV24-1
CATSDANQPQHF
TGTGCCACCAGTGATGCGAATCAGCCCCAGCATTTT
>TRBJ1-5|NA|TRBD1|TRBV28
CASSLSGQGEQPQHF
TGTGCCAGCAGTTTGTCGGGACAGGGAGAACAGCCCCAGCATTTT